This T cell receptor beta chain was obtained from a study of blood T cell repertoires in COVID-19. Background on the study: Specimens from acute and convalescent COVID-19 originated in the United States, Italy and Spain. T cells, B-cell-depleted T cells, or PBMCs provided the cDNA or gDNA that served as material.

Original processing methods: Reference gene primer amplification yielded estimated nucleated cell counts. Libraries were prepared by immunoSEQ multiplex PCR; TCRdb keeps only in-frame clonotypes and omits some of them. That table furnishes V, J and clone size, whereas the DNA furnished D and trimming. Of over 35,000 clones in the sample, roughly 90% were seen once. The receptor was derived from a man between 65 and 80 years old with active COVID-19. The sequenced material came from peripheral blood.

CDR3 DNA sequence: TGCGCCAGCAACCCGGGACAGGGGAGGCCCTACAATGAGCAGTTCTTC. Protein: CASNPGQGRPYNEQFF. This chain joins TRBV5-1 and TRBJ2-1; 10 nucleotides align to TRBD1. Germline loops: CDR1 SGHRS, CDR2 YFSETQ. This CDR3 region has 16 residues. With V trimmed by 6 bases and J by 2 bases, 8 bases remained unmatched.